A selection of T cell receptor beta chains follows, all from one sample in a study of regulatory T cells. Produced via immunoSEQ multiplex PCR; TCRdb's table is partial and in-frame only. The table records tens of thousands of clones, 93% of them present only once. The sample consisted of conventional CD4+ T cells sorted from blood. The receptors stem from a child aged 2 to 15 with CD3G deficiency. Both conserved end residues are part of each CDR3. A D gene is named only where the DNA matches it firmly. Size is stated for part of the rows, as once, few or many counts, or as a class when the clone is expanded.

D: .
V: TRBV18
J: TRBJ1-1
size: .
CDR3: CASSLRGGMNTEAFF
DNA: TGTGCCAGCTCTCTTCGAGGGGGGATGAACACTGAAGCTTTCTTT

D: TRBD1
V: TRBV6-1
J: TRBJ1-4
size: once
CDR3: CASATYGQGGEKLFF
DNA: TGTGCCAGTGCTACTTACGGACAGGGTGGTGAAAAACTGTTTTTT

D: .
V: TRBV10-3
J: TRBJ1-2
size: .
CDR3: CAISAYDRSIDGGYTF
DNA: TGTGCCATCAGTGCCTACGACAGGTCCATCGACGGGGGCTACACCTTC

D: .
V: TRBV18
J: TRBJ2-5
size: .
CDR3: CASSRAGQETQYF
DNA: TGTGCCAGCTCCCGCGCGGGCCAAGAGACCCAGTACTTC

D: TRBD1
V: TRBV5-1
J: TRBJ1-1
size: .
CDR3: CASSPGQGGRRFEAFF
DNA: TGCGCCAGCAGCCCTGGACAGGGTGGGAGAAGGTTTGAAGCTTTCTTT

D: .
V: TRBV6-6
J: TRBJ2-2
size: .
CDR3: CASSKTHAGELFF
DNA: TGTGCCAGCAGTAAGACTCATGCCGGGGAGCTGTTTTTT

D: .
V: TRBV6-6
J: TRBJ1-2
size: .
CDR3: CASSQSRGGAHGYTF
DNA: TGTGCCAGCAGCCAGTCGAGGGGCGGAGCTCATGGCTACACCTTC

D: TRBD1
V: TRBV28
J: TRBJ1-1
size: once
CDR3: CASSTQGATHPEAFF
DNA: TGTGCCAGCAGTACCCAGGGGGCAACACACCCTGAAGCTTTCTTT

D: TRBD1
V: TRBV6-1
J: TRBJ2-7
size: .
CDR3: CASSRQGRIREQYF
DNA: TGTGCCAGCAGCAGACAGGGAAGAATACGCGAGCAGTACTTC

D: .
V: TRBV28
J: TRBJ1-5
size: .
CDR3: CASSLDNQPQHF
DNA: TGTGCCAGCAGTTTGGACAATCAGCCCCAGCATTTT

D: .
V: TRBV6-1
J: TRBJ1-5
size: .
CDR3: CASSEGPHSNQPQHF
DNA: TGTGCCAGCAGTGAAGGGCCGCATAGCAATCAGCCCCAGCATTTT

D: .
V: TRBV18
J: TRBJ2-3
size: .
CDR3: CASSPNGEADTQYF
DNA: TGTGCCAGCTCACCAAATGGGGAGGCAGATACGCAGTATTTT

D: .
V: TRBV28
J: TRBJ1-1
size: .
CDR3: CASSLANTEAFF
DNA: TGTGCCAGCAGTTTAGCGAACACTGAAGCTTTCTTT

D: .
V: TRBV28
J: TRBJ2-7
size: .
CDR3: CASSPPRARTYEQYF
DNA: TGTGCCAGCAGCCCCCCGAGGGCGAGAACCTACGAGCAGTACTTC

D: TRBD2
V: TRBV10-3
J: TRBJ2-1
size: .
CDR3: CAISDGTSGKERQFF
DNA: TGTGCCATCAGTGACGGGACTAGCGGGAAGGAACGGCAGTTCTTC

D: TRBD2
V: TRBV9
J: TRBJ2-1
size: .
CDR3: CASSPGTRGNNEQFF
DNA: TGTGCCAGCAGCCCGGGGACTAGGGGGAACAATGAGCAGTTCTTC

D: .
V: TRBV28
J: TRBJ1-5
size: .
CDR3: CASSPSGVGGQPQHF
DNA: TGTGCCAGCAGCCCCTCGGGGGTGGGCGGGCAGCCCCAGCATTTT

D: TRBD1
V: TRBV28
J: TRBJ1-5
size: few
CDR3: CASSLRRGGGYQPQHF
DNA: TGTGCCAGCAGTTTACGAAGAGGGGGCGGCTATCAGCCCCAGCATTTT

D: TRBD1
V: TRBV19
J: TRBJ1-1
size: .
CDR3: CASRPLTGATEAFF
DNA: TGTGCCAGTAGACCTCTCACAGGGGCGACTGAAGCTTTCTTT

D: .
V: TRBV19
J: TRBJ1-2
size: .
CDR3: CASRVQGGDYGYTF
DNA: TGTGCCAGTCGTGTACAGGGAGGAGACTATGGCTACACCTTC

D: TRBD1
V: TRBV28
J: TRBJ1-1
size: once
CDR3: CASSSQGYQAFF
DNA: TGTGCCAGCAGTTCACAGGGGTATCAAGCTTTCTTT

D: .
V: TRBV6-1
J: TRBJ2-7
size: .
CDR3: CASSERGLNYEQYF
DNA: TGTGCCAGCAGTGAGCGGGGCCTCAACTACGAGCAGTACTTC

D: .
V: TRBV28
J: TRBJ1-2
size: .
CDR3: CASSPFGRGNYGYTF
DNA: TGTGCCAGCAGTCCCTTCGGACGGGGTAACTATGGCTACACCTTC

D: .
V: TRBV28
J: TRBJ2-1
size: .
CDR3: CASRGNEQFF
DNA: TGTGCCAGCAGGGGAAATGAGCAGTTCTTC

D: TRBD2
V: TRBV5-1
J: TRBJ2-7
size: once
CDR3: CASSTGLAESYEQYF
DNA: TGCGCCAGCAGCACCGGACTAGCGGAATCCTACGAGCAGTACTTC

D: .
V: TRBV28
J: TRBJ1-4
size: .
CDR3: CASSSAVLGYEKLFF
DNA: TGTGCCAGCAGTTCCGCAGTTTTGGGCTATGAAAAACTGTTTTTT

D: .
V: TRBV9
J: TRBJ2-1
size: .
CDR3: CASSPRPLRGEQFF
DNA: TGTGCCAGCAGCCCTAGACCCTTGCGCGGGGAGCAGTTCTTC

D: .
V: TRBV11-2
J: TRBJ2-5
size: .
CDR3: CASSVGRRVRETQYF
DNA: TGTGCCAGCAGCGTAGGAAGGAGGGTGAGAGAGACCCAGTACTTC

D: TRBD1
V: TRBV28
J: TRBJ2-7
size: .
CDR3: CASSPGTGNDEQYF
DNA: TGTGCCAGCAGTCCCGGGACAGGGAACGACGAGCAGTACTTC

D: .
V: TRBV11-3
J: TRBJ1-3
size: .
CDR3: CASSRGQSGNTIYF
DNA: TGTGCCAGCAGCCGTGGACAATCTGGAAACACCATATATTTT

D: .
V: TRBV5-1
J: TRBJ1-1
size: .
CDR3: CASSLNPGINEAFF
DNA: TGCGCCAGCAGCCTTAACCCGGGTATTAATGAAGCTTTCTTT

D: .
V: TRBV6-1
J: TRBJ1-2
size: few
CDR3: CASSDRAYGGGYTF
DNA: TGTGCCAGCAGTGACCGGGCCTACGGCGGGGGCTACACCTTC

D: TRBD1
V: TRBV28
J: TRBJ2-7
size: .
CDR3: CASKAPGTAYEQYF
DNA: TGTGCCAGCAAGGCCCCCGGGACAGCCTACGAGCAGTACTTC

D: TRBD1
V: TRBV7-9
J: TRBJ2-6
size: .
CDR3: CASSLTGAGANVLTF
DNA: TGTGCCAGCAGCCTGACAGGGGCTGGGGCCAACGTCCTGACTTTC

D: .
V: TRBV28
J: TRBJ2-6
size: .
CDR3: CASSLRGYSGANVLTF
DNA: TGTGCCAGCAGTTTAAGGGGGTACTCTGGGGCCAACGTCCTGACTTTC

D: TRBD1
V: TRBV28
J: TRBJ2-7
size: .
CDR3: CASSFRGTGGLLAYEQYF
DNA: TGTGCCAGCAGTTTTCGAGGAACAGGGGGCCTCCTAGCCTACGAGCAGTACTTC

D: TRBD1
V: TRBV28
J: TRBJ2-7
size: once
CDR3: CASRGQGYEQYF
DNA: TGTGCCAGCAGGGGACAGGGATACGAGCAGTACTTC

D: .
V: TRBV28
J: TRBJ1-4
size: once
CDR3: CASSLGGTNEKLFF
DNA: TGTGCCAGCAGTTTGGGGGGAACTAATGAAAAACTGTTTTTT

D: TRBD1
V: TRBV11-2
J: TRBJ2-7
size: .
CDR3: CASSFGQAGFYEQYF
DNA: TGTGCCAGCAGCTTCGGACAGGCCGGTTTCTACGAGCAGTACTTC

D: .
V: TRBV28
J: TRBJ2-3
size: once
CDR3: CASSFGGGTDTQYF
DNA: TGTGCCAGCAGTTTCGGAGGAGGCACAGATACGCAGTATTTT

D: .
V: TRBV28
J: TRBJ2-2
size: .
CDR3: CASSGYAGELFF
DNA: TGTGCCAGCTCAGGGTACGCCGGGGAGCTGTTTTTT

D: .
V: TRBV13
J: TRBJ2-3
size: .
CDR3: CASSRRAGTQYF
DNA: TGTGCCAGCAGCCGTCGGGCAGGTACGCAGTATTTT

D: .
V: TRBV5-1
J: TRBJ2-1
size: .
CDR3: CASSLGADPYNEQFF
DNA: TGCGCCAGCAGCTTGGGTGCTGATCCGTACAATGAGCAGTTCTTC

D: .
V: TRBV5-1
J: TRBJ2-1
size: .
CDR3: CASSLGGLAVYNEQFF
DNA: TGCGCCAGCAGCCTTGGGGGGCTAGCGGTCTACAATGAGCAGTTCTTC

D: .
V: TRBV28
J: TRBJ2-7
size: .
CDR3: CASSLAGRFGEQYF
DNA: TGTGCCAGCAGTTTGGCGGGAAGGTTTGGGGAGCAGTACTTC

D: .
V: TRBV4-1
J: TRBJ1-5
size: .
CDR3: CASSQQGQPQHF
DNA: TGCGCCAGCAGCCAACAGGGTCAGCCCCAGCATTTT

D: TRBD1
V: TRBV6-1
J: TRBJ2-7
size: .
CDR3: CASSVLLGTGAEQYF
DNA: TGTGCCAGCAGTGTTCTCCTTGGGACAGGGGCCGAGCAGTACTTC

D: .
V: TRBV19
J: TRBJ2-3
size: once
CDR3: CASSIDRVTQYF
DNA: TGTGCCAGTAGTATAGATCGGGTTACGCAGTATTTT

D: TRBD2
V: TRBV7-8
J: TRBJ2-7
size: .
CDR3: CASSLILADSEQYF
DNA: TGTGCCAGCAGCTTAATACTAGCGGATTCGGAGCAGTACTTC

D: .
V: TRBV10-3
J: TRBJ2-7
size: .
CDR3: CAISESGGSSYEQYF
DNA: TGTGCCATCAGTGAGTCGGGGGGCAGCTCCTACGAGCAGTACTTC

D: .
V: TRBV5-1
J: TRBJ1-1
size: .
CDR3: CASSSSTVNTEAFF
DNA: TGCGCCAGCAGCTCCTCGACCGTGAACACTGAAGCTTTCTTT

D: TRBD2
V: TRBV28
J: TRBJ2-7
size: .
CDR3: CASSPTSGRPGSYEQYF
DNA: TGTGCCAGCAGCCCGACTAGCGGGAGGCCGGGCTCCTACGAGCAGTACTTC

D: TRBD1
V: TRBV28
J: TRBJ2-1
size: .
CDR3: CASRQGDRGMSEQFF
DNA: TGTGCCAGCAGGCAGGGGGACAGGGGAATGAGTGAGCAGTTCTTC